The 27 T cell receptor beta chains below come from one sample, sequenced in a study of blood T cell repertoires in COVID-19. The protocol was immunoSEQ multiplex PCR, while the TCRdb copy is restricted to in-frame clones and leaves out a portion. The sample has 200,000 to 300,000 clones; around four fifths are singletons. The specimen sequenced was peripheral blood. The receptors shown here come from a man between 60 and 75 years old with acute or convalescent COVID-19.

Comment on this clone: The identical CDR3 is also encoded by other nucleotide sequences in the sample. The chain links TRBV27 to TRBJ1-5; possible D gene TRBD1, 6 bases. There are 14 residues in the CDR3. The germline gives CDR1 MNHEY, CDR2 SMNVEV (reference sequence). V lost 5 bases to trimming and J lost 1 base, with 9 bases between them. Here the CDR3 DNA reads TGTGCCAGCAGTCTACAGGGAAGCAATCAGCCCCAGCATTTT. Protein product: CASSLQGSNQPQHF.

The chain couples TRBV18 to TRBJ1-3, with a possible D match to TRBD1 (6 bases). The germline V and J ends were trimmed by 3 bases and 0 bases, with 12 bases remaining between them. The CDR3 contains 16 residues. CDR1 is KGHSH and CDR2 is LQKENI in the germline V gene. The CDR3 reads CASSPRGGNSGNTIYF. The CDR3 DNA follows: TGTGCCAGCTCACCGAGAGGGGGTAACTCTGGAAACACCATATATTTT.

The CDR3 DNA reads TGTGCCAGCAGTTTTTCCCAGGTTTATAATTCACCCCTCCACTTT. It specifies CASSFSQVYNSPLHF. This chain connects TRBV28 to TRBJ1-6, with no clear D. From germline, CDR1 is MDHEN and CDR2 SYDVKM. V lost 3 bases, J lost 4 bases, and 10 bases lay in between. The CDR3 length is 15 residues.

The chain is built from TRBV12-3 or TRBV12-4 and TRBJ2-3; D possibly corresponds to TRBD2 (5 bases). V lost 8 bases and J 1 base, leaving 10 bases between the germline ends. The CDR3 spans 13 residues. As DNA, the CDR3 is TGTGCCAGCCAGACCGGGGGCACAGATACGCAGTATTTT. Its protein is CASQTGGTDTQYF.

The J gene is TRBJ1-2, the V gene TRBV15; tentatively, D is TRBD1 (6 bases). CDR1 and CDR2 (germline): LNHNV, YYDKDF (reference sequence). The V end lost 0 bases, the J end lost 7 bases, and 21 bases lay between the germline ends. The CDR3 length is 17 residues. The CDR3 DNA is TGTGCCACCAGCAGAGATAGGCCCCGTCAGGGGCCGTCTGGCTACACCTTC. This gives the protein CATSRDRPRQGPSGYTF. Full variable domain (outside the CDR3, taken from reference TRBV15 and TRBJ1-2): DAMVIQNPRYQVTQFGKPVTLSCSQTLNHNVMYWYQQKSSQAPKLLFHYYDKDFNNEADTPDNFQSRRPNTSFCFLDIRSPGLGDTAMYLCATSRDRPRQGPSGYTFGSGTRLTVV.

The rearrangement joins TRBV18 to TRBJ2-2, with D possibly being TRBD2 (6 bases). The germline CDR1 and CDR2 sequences are KGHSH and LQKENI. There are 15 residues in the CDR3. Trimming stripped 2 bases from V and 0 bases from J, with 7 bases between. As DNA, the CDR3 is TGTGCCAGCTCACCAGGGGGGACGAACACCGGGGAGCTGTTTTTT. Translation: CASSPGGTNTGELFF.

The chain uses TRBV10-2 and TRBJ1-2, with TRBD1 as a possible D gene (5 bases). Germline V CDR1 and CDR2: WSHSY, SAAADI. The CDR3 spans 12 residues. Between the trimmed V and J ends, which lost 6 bases and 4 bases, there was a span of 9 bases. Here the CDR3 reads CASSPQAYGYTF. For the CDR3, the DNA is TGCGCCAGCAGCCCACAGGCCTATGGCTACACCTTC.

This clone was seen a few times. The chain combines TRBV19 with TRBJ2-2, with a weak D call TRBD1 (6 bases). CDR3 length equals 14 residues. V was pared by 6 bases and J by 2 bases, with 10 bases between. The germline CDR1 and CDR2 sequences are LNHDA and SQIVND (reference sequence). Here the CDR3 reads CASREQGNTGELFF. Written as DNA, the CDR3 is TGTGCCAGTAGGGAACAGGGAAACACCGGGGAGCTGTTTTTT.

The chain employs TRBV7-3 and TRBJ2-1, with a weak D call TRBD1 (6 bases). The ends were cut back, 4 bases at V and 9 bases at J, with 10 bases in the middle. The CDR3 has 12 residues. CDR1 SGHTA and CDR2 FQGTGA come from the germline V gene. The DNA of the CDR3 is TGTGCCAGCAGCTACAGGGACGGTGAGCAGTTCTTC. As protein: CASSYRDGEQFF. The full variable domain, in which reference TRBV7-3 and TRBJ2-1 provide the parts outside the CDR3, is GAGVSQTPSNKVTEKGKYVELRCDPISGHTALYWYRQSLGQGPEFLIYFQGTGAADDSGLPNDRFFAVRPEGSVSTLKIQRTERGDSAVYLCASSYRDGEQFFGPGTRLTVL.

The chain combines TRBV11-1 with TRBJ2-5; D might be TRBD2 (5 bases). The CDR3 spans 16 residues. CDR1 SGHAT and CDR2 FQDESV come from the germline V gene (reference sequence). Between the trimmed V and J ends, which lost 3 bases and 2 bases, there was a span of 16 bases. This CDR3 reads CASSLVGAGLQETQYF. In nucleotides, the CDR3 is TGTGCCAGCAGCTTGGTTGGAGCCGGACTTCAAGAGACCCAGTACTTC.

This clone has only one observation. This chain links TRBV19 with TRBJ1-2; TRBD1 matches 9 bases. Germline lookup yields CDR1 LNHDA and CDR2 SQIVND (reference sequence). The CDR3 is 14 residues long. V dropped 7 bases and J dropped 5; count of bases not matched to a gene: 8. In DNA form, the CDR3 reads TGTGCCAGTACCCGGGGACAGGGATGGTATGGCTACACCTTC. Its protein is CASTRGQGWYGYTF. The full variable domain, rest sourced from reference TRBV19 and TRBJ1-2, is DGGITQSPKYLFRKEGQNVTLSCEQNLNHDAMYWYRQDPGQGLRLIYYSQIVNDFQKGDIAEGYSVSREKKESFPLTVTSAQKNPTAFYLCASTRGQGWYGYTFGSGTRLTVV.

The chain links TRBV6-5 to TRBJ2-3; TRBD2 is a possible D gene (5 bases). The CDR3 consists of 14 residues. Germline V gives CDR1 MNHEY, CDR2 SVGAGI. V was cut by 0 bases and J by 5 bases, with 9 bases left in between. The CDR3 DNA sequence: TGTGCCAGCAGTTACTCGCGGGCTGAAGATACGCAGTATTTT. It specifies CASSYSRAEDTQYF.

This clone has just one count. V gene TRBV5-6 combines with J gene TRBJ2-7; 10 bases align to TRBD2. The trim removed 5 bases at V and 4 bases at J, leaving 9 bases unmatched. The CDR3 runs to 15 residues. Germline V gene sequence: CDR1 SGHDT, CDR2 YYEEEE. CDR3 in amino acids: CASRRISGGFYEQYF. The CDR3 DNA is TGTGCCAGCAGGCGTATTAGCGGGGGGTTTTACGAGCAGTACTTC.

The rearrangement links TRBV11-1 to TRBJ2-3, with a possible D match to TRBD1 (6 bases). This CDR3 region has 14 residues. The germline V gene has CDR1 SGHAT and CDR2 FQDESV (reference sequence). V was trimmed by 6 bases and J by 2 bases, leaving 12 bases between them. CDR3 loop: CASRLTGTTDTQYF. CDR3 sequence (DNA): TGTGCCAGCAGGCTTACAGGGACCACAGATACGCAGTATTTT.

The chain uses TRBV15 and TRBJ2-5, with TRBD2 identical over 10 bases. Germline trimming cut 0 bases from V and 4 bases from J; bases unmatched to any gene: 2. The germline gives CDR1 LNHNV, CDR2 YYDKDF (reference sequence). The CDR3 sequence is 15 residues long. CDR3 amino acids: CATSRDWTSGETQYF. CDR3 sequence (DNA): TGTGCCACCAGCAGAGATTGGACTAGCGGAGAGACCCAGTACTTC.

The V call is TRBV19, the J call TRBJ2-2; perhaps TRBD1 as D (6 bases). The CDR3 totals 14 residues. Germline V gene data show CDR1 as LNHDA and CDR2 as SQIVND (reference sequence). Trimming cost V 4 bases and J 5 bases, with 11 bases left between them. The chain's CDR3 is CASSKAGVTGELFF. CDR3 sequence (DNA): TGTGCCAGTAGTAAGGCAGGGGTTACCGGGGAGCTGTTTTTT.

A few counts support this clone. The rearrangement joins TRBV5-1 to TRBJ1-4, with TRBD1 identical over 7 bases. The CDR3 sequence is 14 residues long. With V trimmed by 4 bases and J by 8 bases, 8 bases remained unmatched. In germline, CDR1 is SGHRS, CDR2 YFSETQ. The CDR3 DNA reads as TGCGCCAGCAGCGTGGGACAGTCACCCGAAAAACTGTTTTTT. As protein: CASSVGQSPEKLFF.

This clone was recorded only once. The CDR3 region is CASSLEGTAYEQYF. DNA of the CDR3: TGCGCCAGCAGCTTGGAAGGGACAGCCTACGAGCAGTACTTC. The chain couples TRBV5-1 to TRBJ2-7; 7 nucleotides line up with TRBD1. Germline V lookup: CDR1 SGHRS, CDR2 YFSETQ. The CDR3 is made up of 14 amino acids. J lost 2 bases, V lost 0 bases, and 2 bases had no gene match.

V is TRBV5-1 and J is TRBJ2-5, with 7 positions matching TRBD1. Trimming removed 1 base from V and 5 bases from J; junction bases left unmatched: 5. The CDR3 length is 14 residues. Germline values: CDR1 SGHRS, CDR2 YFSETQ. The CDR3 coding sequence is TGCGCCAGCAGCTTGCTTGGGACAGCCGAGACCCAGTACTTC. This encodes CASSLLGTAETQYF.

The CDR3 here is CASIFEGDTEAFF. The CDR3 DNA reads TGTGCCAGCATTTTCGAGGGGGACACTGAAGCTTTCTTT. The chain links TRBV7-9 to TRBJ1-1; a weak D match, TRBD1 (6 bases). The CDR3 has 13 residues. Trimming left V 7 bases short and J 3 bases short, with 12 bases between. The germline gives CDR1 SEHNR, CDR2 FQNEAQ (reference sequence). The full variable domain, rest sourced from reference TRBV7-9 and TRBJ1-1, is DTGVSQNPRHKITKRGQNVTFRCDPISEHNRLYWYRQTLGQGPEFLTYFQNEAQLEKSRLLSDRFSAERPKGSFSTLEIQRTEQGDSAMYLCASIFEGDTEAFFGQGTRLTVV.

This sequence joins TRBV28 and TRBJ1-5; TRBD1 matches at 7 bases. CDR1 and CDR2 (germline): MDHEN, SYDVKM. The trim removed 5 bases at V and 3 bases at J, leaving 7 bases unmatched. The CDR3 consists of 15 residues. The CDR3 protein is CASSTNRGLNQPQHF. The DNA of the CDR3 is TGTGCCAGCAGTACGAACAGGGGACTCAATCAGCCCCAGCATTTT.

V usage is TRBV29-1 and J usage is TRBJ1-4; 10 positions match TRBD1. CDR1 and CDR2 (germline): SQVTM, ANQGSEA. There are 14 residues in the CDR3. Trimming cost V 6 bases and J 4 bases; bases outside gene matches: 5. CDR3 in amino acids: CSVSGTGVNEKLFF. The CDR3 DNA follows: TGCAGCGTGTCCGGGACAGGGGTTAATGAAAAACTGTTTTTT.

The chain couples TRBV7-2 to TRBJ2-1; TRBD1 is a possible D gene (5 bases). Trimming pared 1 base from V and 3 bases from J, leaving 10 bases between. Germline assignment: CDR1 SGHTA and CDR2 FQGNSA. The CDR3 has 15 amino acids. The DNA of the CDR3 is TGTGCCAGCAGCTTAGTTGGGGCCCGCTACAATGAGCAGTTCTTC. Its translation is CASSLVGARYNEQFF.

The chain uses TRBV10-3 and TRBJ2-5, with 7 bases lining up with TRBD2. V was clipped by 4 bases and J by 3 bases; unmatched bases: 2. Germline values: CDR1 ENHRY, CDR2 SYGVKD. The CDR3 is made up of 13 amino acids. For the CDR3, the DNA is TGTGCCATCAGTGGGGCGGGGGAAGAGACCCAGTACTTC. Translating gives CAISGAGEETQYF.

The J gene is TRBJ2-7, the V gene TRBV11-2; TRBD1 is a possible D gene (6 bases). Germline CDR1 SGHAT, CDR2 FQNNGV. Between the trimmed V and J ends, which lost 3 bases and 6 bases, there was a span of 12 bases. The CDR3 extends over 13 amino acids. CDR3 residues: CASSFLQGSEQYF. The CDR3 DNA sequence: TGTGCCAGCAGCTTCCTACAGGGTTCCGAGCAGTACTTC.

This clone was found once. J is TRBJ2-3 and V is TRBV5-1; TRBD2 is a possible D gene (5 bases). Germline V gene data show CDR1 as SGHRS and CDR2 as YFSETQ. Trimming took off 2 bases at V and 5 bases at J, with 18 bases between the two ends. The CDR3 is 16 residues long. The CDR3 protein is CASSFPRTEVGDTQYF. Written as DNA, the CDR3 is TGCGCCAGCAGCTTTCCGCGCACGGAGGTGGGAGATACGCAGTATTTT.

The gene calls are TRBV9 and TRBJ1-2, with TRBD1 as a possible D gene (5 bases). Trimming cost V 6 bases and J 7 bases, with 16 bases left between them. The CDR3 sequence is 13 residues long. The germline V gene has CDR1 SGDLS and CDR2 YYNGEE. CDR3: CASKTGLEAGYTF. CDR3 in DNA: TGTGCCAGCAAAACGGGACTCGAGGCTGGCTACACCTTC. Together with reference TRBV9 and TRBJ1-2, the CDR3 gives the full variable domain: DSGVTQTPKHLITATGQRVTLRCSPRSGDLSVYWYQQSLDQGLQFLIQYYNGEERAKGNILERFSAQQFPDLHSELNLSSLELGDSALYFCASKTGLEAGYTFGSGTRLTVV.